The next 19 T cell receptor beta chains were all read from a single sample in a study of human T cells and chemical hapten exposure. Treatment in this sample: therapeutic diphenylcyclopropenone sensitization with weekly scalp DPC. It was the library that attached unique molecular identifiers to individual cDNA molecules. TCRdb fed the reads into MiXCR, producing one record per CDR3 protein. Of roughly 760 distinct CDR3 sequences in the sample, roughly 60% are singletons; the top ten hold 6.5% to 8%. The material was whole blood, obtained before DPC sensitization or 2, 6, or about 24 weeks after (not recorded which). The receptors were gathered from an adult with alopecia areata. Some clones in this sample may be carry-over from other donors' samples. This table probably holds off-target reads from a library built for another chain.

The chain recombines TRBV29-1 with TRBJ2-5; weak D call: TRBD1 (5 bases). Between the trimmed V and J ends, which lost 4 bases and 5 bases, there was a span of 14 bases. This CDR3 region has 13 residues. Germline-derived CDR1 and CDR2 are SQVTM and ANQGSEA. CDR3 in amino acids: CSVGGHLMETQYF. Written as DNA, the CDR3 is TGCAGCGTTGGCGGACACCTGATGGAGACCCAGTACTTC.

The chain is built from TRBV29-1 and TRBJ2-5; possible D gene TRBD2, 6 bases. Trimming shortened V by 4 bases and J by 5 bases, and 14 bases separated the two germline ends. The CDR3 covers 13 residues. Germline CDR1 reads SQVTM; CDR2 reads ANQGSEA. This chain's CDR3 is CSVGRETRETQYF. CDR3 nucleotides: TGCAGCGTTGGACGGGAGACTCGGGAGACCCAGTACTTC.

This clonotype came up once. This chain links TRBV11-3 with TRBJ2-5; D unresolved. The CDR3 has 15 amino acids. Trimming took 1 base from V and 3 from J, leaving 12 bases between them. The germline V gene encodes CDR1 SGHNT and CDR2 YENEEA. CDR3 DNA sequence: TGTGCCAGCAGCTTAGGTTTTCCATGGGAAGAGACCCAGTACTTC. This codes for CASSLGFPWEETQYF.

The chain employs TRBV11-2 and TRBJ2-3; weak D call: TRBD2 (5 bases). Germline lookup yields CDR1 SGHAT and CDR2 FQNNGV. Trimming cost V 4 bases and J 4 bases, with 9 bases left between them. CDR3 length equals 13 residues. As DNA, the CDR3 is TGTGCCAGCAGCTCACAGCGGTCAGATACGCAGTATTTT. As protein: CASSSQRSDTQYF.

This rearrangement joins TRBV7-6 to TRBJ1-6, with 9 bases aligning to TRBD1. CDR3 size: 14 residues. V lost 1 base and J lost 9; bases outside the gene matches: 1. Germline-derived CDR1 and CDR2 are SGHVS and FNYEAQ. CDR3 sequence reads: CASSLDRGLSPLHF. The CDR3 bases are TGTGCCAGCAGCTTAGACAGGGGGCTTTCACCCCTCCACTTT.

This clonotype was found once. The chain links TRBV6-2 or TRBV6-3 to TRBJ2-7, with D possibly called TRBD1 or TRBD2 (5 bases each). The CDR3 runs to 15 residues. Germline values: CDR1 MNHEY, CDR2 SVGEGT. Trimming took 4 bases from V and 2 from J, leaving 15 bases between them. CDR3 bases: TGTGCCAGCAGTTGGGGACCGCTACACCCCTACGAGCAGTACTTC. Its translation: CASSWGPLHPYEQYF.

The table lists this clonotype with a few counts. V is TRBV28 and J is TRBJ2-1; D uncertain. Germline V gene sequence: CDR1 MDHEN, CDR2 SYDVKM. The germline V and J ends were trimmed by 3 bases and 9 bases, with 15 bases remaining between them. This CDR3 is built from 14 residues. The CDR3 DNA sequence: TGTGCCAGCAGTTTTAGGGATTCAAGCCGTGAGCAGTTCTTC. Translation gives CASSFRDSSREQFF.

This rearrangement joins TRBV27 to TRBJ2-1; D may correspond to TRBD1 or TRBD2 (5 bases each). Looked up from germline, CDR1 is MNHEY and CDR2 is SMNVEV (reference sequence). Trimming stripped 5 bases from V and 10 bases from J, with 12 bases between. The CDR3 runs to 12 residues. CDR3: CASSPGRGEQFF. The CDR3 DNA follows: TGTGCCAGCAGTCCGGGACGAGGGGAGCAGTTCTTC.

The chain links TRBV5-1 to TRBJ2-3; 7 bases line up with TRBD1. The germline CDR1 and CDR2 sequences are SGHRS and YFSETQ. CDR3 length: 15 residues. The V segment lost 6 bases and the J segment 3 bases; nucleotides outside the gene matches: 10. For the CDR3, the DNA is TGCGCCAGCAAGGAAACAGGGGAGAGGACAGATACGCAGTATTTT. Residues: CASKETGERTDTQYF. The whole variable domain, filled in from reference TRBV5-1 and TRBJ2-3, reads KAGVTQTPRYLIKTRGQQVTLSCSPISGHRSVSWYQQTPGQGLQFLFEYFSETQRNKGNFPGRFSGRQFSNSRSEMNVSTLELGDSALYLCASKETGERTDTQYFGPGTRLTVL.

The chain combines TRBV6-2 or TRBV6-3 with TRBJ2-7; possible D gene TRBD1, 6 bases. This CDR3 has 15 residues. Trimming cost V 6 bases and J 0 bases, with 15 bases left between them. Germline CDR1 MNHEY, CDR2 SVGEGT. CDR3 sequence (DNA): TGTGCCAGCAGAAGATCCGAACAGGGCTCCTACGAGCAGTACTTC. Translating it yields CASRRSEQGSYEQYF.

This chain joins TRBV29-1 and TRBJ2-5; 7 nucleotides line up with TRBD1. V dropped 6 bases and J dropped 5; count of bases not matched to a gene: 6. The CDR3 extends over 12 amino acids. The germline gives CDR1 SQVTM, CDR2 ANQGSEA. CDR3 in amino acids: CSVTGWEETQYF. The DNA of the CDR3 is TGCAGCGTGACAGGGTGGGAGGAGACCCAGTACTTC.

This clonotype was seen only once. The CDR3 protein is CASSEREARHNEQFF. The CDR3, as DNA: TGTGCCAGCAGTGAGCGGGAGGCCCGCCACAATGAGCAGTTCTTC. The chain uses TRBV27 and TRBJ2-1; 9 bases are a match to TRBD2. Germline V gene data show CDR1 as MNHEY and CDR2 as SMNVEV (reference sequence). The ends lost 5 bases at V and 5 bases at J; junction bases unmatched: 7. The CDR3 is 15 residues long.

V usage is TRBV12-3 or TRBV12-4 and J usage is TRBJ1-1; D may be TRBD1 (5 bases). The V end was cut by 1 base, the J end by 11 bases, with 17 bases between. The CDR3 has 14 amino acids. The DNA for the CDR3 is TGTGCCAGCAGTTTAGGGGGACCCCGACCGAGGGCTTTCTTT. It encodes CASSLGGPRPRAFF.

J is TRBJ2-5 and V is TRBV24-1; D is unclear. In germline, CDR1 is KGHDR, CDR2 SFDVKD. Deletions cut 3 bases from V and 3 bases from J, with 4 bases between. This CDR3 comprises 12 residues. For the CDR3, the DNA is TGTGCCACCAGTGATGGAAAAGAGACCCAGTACTTC. Translated: CATSDGKETQYF.

This clonotype was counted only a few times. The chain employs TRBV7-2 and TRBJ2-7, with 13 nucleotides matching TRBD2. Germline V gives CDR1 SGHTA, CDR2 FQGNSA. This CDR3 spans 17 amino acids. Trimming removed 4 bases from V and 2 bases from J; junction bases left unmatched: 8. The CDR3 sequence is CASSSRTSGSSAYEQYF. For the CDR3, the DNA is TGTGCCAGCAGCTCCCGGACTAGCGGGAGCTCAGCCTACGAGCAGTACTTC.

The DNA of the CDR3 is TGTGCCAGTAGTATAGCGGGGGCGAATAGCAATCAGCCCCAGCATTTT. Translating gives CASSIAGANSNQPQHF. The rearrangement joins TRBV19 to TRBJ1-5; D is perhaps TRBD1 (6 bases). Germline loops: CDR1 LNHDA, CDR2 SQIVND (reference sequence). This CDR3 is built from 16 residues. V lost 1 base to trimming and J lost 0 bases, with 10 bases between them.

This clonotype was seen only a few times. The chain links TRBV5-5 to TRBJ2-7; D might be TRBD1 (6 bases). With 1 base removed from V and 5 bases from J, the gap between germline ends came to 16 bases. Germline V gene data show CDR1 as SGHKS and CDR2 as YYEKEE (reference sequence). CDR3 length: 15 amino acids. CDR3 DNA: TGTGCCAGCAGCTTGAGGGGCAGGGGAATCGACGAGCAGTACTTC. This codes for CASSLRGRGIDEQYF.

This clonotype occurred a few times. The chain links TRBV18 to TRBJ2-1; 10 positions match TRBD2. The germline CDR1 and CDR2 sequences are KGHSH and LQKENI. The length of the CDR3 is 15 residues. With 2 bases clipped from V and 6 bases from J, the junction kept 4 bases outside the gene matches. The CDR3: CASSPWTSGSNEQFF. As DNA, the CDR3 is TGTGCCAGCTCACCATGGACTAGCGGAAGCAATGAGCAGTTCTTC.

The V gene is TRBV24-1, the J gene TRBJ2-1, with TRBD2 as a possible D gene (6 bases). The CDR3 loop spans 16 amino acids. Germline V lookup: CDR1 KGHDR, CDR2 SFDVKD. V lost 4 bases, J lost 8 bases, and 20 bases lay in between. The CDR3 here is CATSDPGLHPGDEQFF. As DNA, the CDR3 is TGTGCCACCAGTGACCCGGGACTGCACCCAGGCGATGAGCAGTTCTTC.